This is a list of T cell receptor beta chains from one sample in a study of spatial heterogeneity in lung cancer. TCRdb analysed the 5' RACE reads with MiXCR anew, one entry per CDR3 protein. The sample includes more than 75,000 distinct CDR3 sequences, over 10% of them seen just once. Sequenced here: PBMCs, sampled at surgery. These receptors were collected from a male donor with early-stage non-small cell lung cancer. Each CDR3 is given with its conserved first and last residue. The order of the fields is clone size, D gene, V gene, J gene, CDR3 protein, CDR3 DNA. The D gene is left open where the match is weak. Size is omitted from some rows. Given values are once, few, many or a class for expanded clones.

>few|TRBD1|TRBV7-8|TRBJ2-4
CASRGTGEKNIQYF
TGTGCCAGCAGGGGGACAGGGGAAAAAAACATTCAGTACTTC
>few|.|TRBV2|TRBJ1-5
CASSETVGNQPQHF
TGTGCCAGCAGTGAGACAGTGGGAAATCAGCCCCAGCATTTT
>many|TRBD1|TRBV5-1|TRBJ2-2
CASSGGTGLTGELFF
TGCGCCAGCAGCGGCGGGACAGGCCTGACCGGGGAGCTGTTTTTT
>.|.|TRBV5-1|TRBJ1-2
CASSLGGEGGYTF
TGCGCCAGCAGCTTGGGAGGAGAGGGTGGCTACACCTTC
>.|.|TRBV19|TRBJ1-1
CASSIYRATEAFF
TGTGCCAGTAGTATTTACAGGGCTACTGAAGCTTTCTTT
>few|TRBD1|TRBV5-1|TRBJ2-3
CASSLGQGADTQYF
TGCGCCAGCAGCTTGGGGCAGGGGGCAGATACGCAGTATTTT
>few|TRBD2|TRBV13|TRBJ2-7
CASSRKTSGPSYEQYF
TGTGCCAGCAGTCGGAAGACTAGCGGGCCTTCCTACGAGCAGTACTTC
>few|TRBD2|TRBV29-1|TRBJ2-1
CSVDWAGEYNEQFF
TGCAGCGTTGATTGGGCGGGGGAGTACAATGAGCAGTTCTTC
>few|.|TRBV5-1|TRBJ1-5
CASSLGGIDQPQHF
TGCGCCAGCAGCTTAGGAGGGATAGATCAGCCCCAGCATTTT
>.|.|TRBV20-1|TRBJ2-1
CSADRPAVFNNEQFF
TGCAGTGCCGACCGGCCAGCCGTATTCAACAATGAGCAGTTCTTC
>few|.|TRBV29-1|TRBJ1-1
CSVDRFTNTEAFF
TGCAGCGTTGATAGGTTCACGAACACTGAAGCTTTCTTT
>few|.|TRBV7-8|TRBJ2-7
CASSSKDGSSYEQYF
TGTGCCAGCAGCTCGAAGGACGGTTCCTCCTACGAGCAGTACTTC
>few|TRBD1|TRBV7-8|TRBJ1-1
CASSSAPGGDTEAFF
TGTGCCAGCAGCTCAGCACCAGGGGGGGACACTGAAGCTTTCTTT
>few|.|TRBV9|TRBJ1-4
CASSVGPGEKLFF
TGTGCCAGCAGCGTAGGTCCGGGCGAAAAACTGTTTTTT
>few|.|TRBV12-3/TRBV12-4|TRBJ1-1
CASSLVGNTEAFF
TGTGCCAGCAGTTTAGTGGGGAACACTGAAGCTTTCTTT
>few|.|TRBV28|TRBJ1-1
CASRRQMNTEAFF
TGTGCCAGCAGGAGACAGATGAACACTGAAGCTTTCTTT
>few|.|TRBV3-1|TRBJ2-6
CASSQGEPSGANVLTF
TGTGCCAGCAGCCAGGGGGAACCCTCTGGGGCCAACGTCCTGACTTTC
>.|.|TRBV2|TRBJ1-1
CASTNDRFAEAFF
TGTGCCAGCACTAATGACAGGTTTGCCGAAGCTTTCTTT
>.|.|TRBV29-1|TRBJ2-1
CSVDLSQESSYNEQFF
TGCAGCGTTGACCTCAGCCAGGAGAGCTCCTACAATGAGCAGTTCTTC
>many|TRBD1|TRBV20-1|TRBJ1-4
CSEGQADEKLFF
TGCAGTGAAGGACAGGCCGATGAAAAACTGTTTTTT
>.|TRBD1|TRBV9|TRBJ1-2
CASSVDLGQGVGYTF
TGTGCCAGCAGCGTAGATCTGGGACAGGGAGTCGGCTACACCTTC
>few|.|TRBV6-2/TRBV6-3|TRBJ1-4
CASRSISSAATNEKLFF
TGTGCCAGCAGATCCATCTCTTCAGCTGCAACTAATGAAAAACTGTTTTTT
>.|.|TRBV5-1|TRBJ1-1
CASSFLEGGDTEAFF
TGCGCCAGCAGCTTTCTAGAGGGAGGTGATACTGAAGCTTTCTTT
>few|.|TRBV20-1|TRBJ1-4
CSARDRGLGSANEKLFF
TGCAGTGCTAGAGATCGGGGTCTCGGATCGGCTAATGAAAAACTGTTTTTT
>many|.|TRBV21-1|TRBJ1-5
CASSKEWSGDRHQPQHF
TGTGCCAGCAGCAAAGAATGGTCAGGGGATCGCCATCAGCCCCAGCATTTT
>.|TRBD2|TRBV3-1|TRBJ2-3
CASSQTSGSSTDTQYF
TGTGCCAGCAGCCAAACTAGCGGGTCTTCCACAGATACGCAGTATTTT
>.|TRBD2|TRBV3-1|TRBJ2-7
CAFTGGEEQYF
TGTGCCTTCACGGGGGGGGAAGAGCAGTACTTC
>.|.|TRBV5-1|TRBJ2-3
CASSPHTGTDTQYF
TGCGCCAGCAGCCCCCATACAGGGACAGATACGCAGTATTTT
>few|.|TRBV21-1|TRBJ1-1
CASSKWGWRHENTEAFF
TGTGCCAGCAGCAAATGGGGGTGGCGGCATGAGAACACTGAAGCTTTCTTT
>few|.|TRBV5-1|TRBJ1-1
CASRLSEYTEAFF
TGCGCCAGCAGACTTTCAGAGTACACTGAAGCTTTCTTT
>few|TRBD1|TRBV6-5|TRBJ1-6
CASSFRGRNSPLHF
TGTGCCAGCAGTTTCAGGGGGCGGAATTCACCCCTCCACTTT
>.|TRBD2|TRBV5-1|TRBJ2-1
CASSPGLAGNNEQFF
TGCGCCAGCAGCCCCGGACTAGCGGGAAACAATGAGCAGTTCTTC
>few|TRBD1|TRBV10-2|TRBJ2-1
CASSGDRSDNEQFF
TGCGCCAGCAGCGGGGACAGGAGTGACAATGAGCAGTTCTTC
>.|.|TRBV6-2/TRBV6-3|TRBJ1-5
CASSYFRGNQPQHF
TGTGCCAGCAGTTACTTTCGGGGCAATCAGCCCCAGCATTTT
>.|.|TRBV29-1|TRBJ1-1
CSVEDSYTEAFF
TGCAGCGTTGAGGACAGTTACACTGAAGCTTTCTTT
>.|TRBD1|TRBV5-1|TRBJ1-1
CASILIDRVNTEAFF
TGCGCCAGCATCTTAATCGACAGGGTGAACACTGAAGCTTTCTTT
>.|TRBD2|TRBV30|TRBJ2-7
CAWSPGTSGNEQYF
TGTGCCTGGAGTCCCGGGACTAGCGGGAACGAGCAGTACTTC
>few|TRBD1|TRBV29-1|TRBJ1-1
CSAVLGQGKTEAFF
TGCAGCGCCGTACTGGGACAGGGTAAAACTGAAGCTTTCTTT
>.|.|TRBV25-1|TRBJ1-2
CASSVGDINGYTF
TGTGCCAGCAGTGTGGGAGATATTAATGGCTACACCTTC
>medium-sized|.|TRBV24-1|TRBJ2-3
CATKDSSTDTQYF
TGTGCCACCAAGGACAGTAGCACAGATACGCAGTATTTT
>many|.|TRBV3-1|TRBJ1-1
CASSPAAPNTEAFF
TGTGCCAGCAGCCCGGCGGCACCGAACACTGAAGCTTTCTTT
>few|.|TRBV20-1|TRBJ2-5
CSARGGAGASWETQYF
TGCAGTGCTAGAGGTGGGGCGGGGGCCTCGTGGGAGACCCAGTACTTC
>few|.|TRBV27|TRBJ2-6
CASSLQASGLPIGANVLTF
TGTGCCAGCAGTTTACAGGCCTCTGGCCTCCCAATCGGGGCCAACGTCCTGACTTTC
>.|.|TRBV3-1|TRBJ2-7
CASSLNPAQGTYEQYF
TGTGCCAGCAGCCTCAACCCCGCGCAGGGCACCTACGAGCAGTACTTC
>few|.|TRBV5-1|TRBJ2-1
CASSLTATSYNEQFF
TGCGCCAGCAGCTTGACTGCTACCTCCTACAATGAGCAGTTCTTC
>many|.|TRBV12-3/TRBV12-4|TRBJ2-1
CASSPGGWEQFF
TGTGCCAGCAGCCCCGGGGGTTGGGAGCAGTTCTTC